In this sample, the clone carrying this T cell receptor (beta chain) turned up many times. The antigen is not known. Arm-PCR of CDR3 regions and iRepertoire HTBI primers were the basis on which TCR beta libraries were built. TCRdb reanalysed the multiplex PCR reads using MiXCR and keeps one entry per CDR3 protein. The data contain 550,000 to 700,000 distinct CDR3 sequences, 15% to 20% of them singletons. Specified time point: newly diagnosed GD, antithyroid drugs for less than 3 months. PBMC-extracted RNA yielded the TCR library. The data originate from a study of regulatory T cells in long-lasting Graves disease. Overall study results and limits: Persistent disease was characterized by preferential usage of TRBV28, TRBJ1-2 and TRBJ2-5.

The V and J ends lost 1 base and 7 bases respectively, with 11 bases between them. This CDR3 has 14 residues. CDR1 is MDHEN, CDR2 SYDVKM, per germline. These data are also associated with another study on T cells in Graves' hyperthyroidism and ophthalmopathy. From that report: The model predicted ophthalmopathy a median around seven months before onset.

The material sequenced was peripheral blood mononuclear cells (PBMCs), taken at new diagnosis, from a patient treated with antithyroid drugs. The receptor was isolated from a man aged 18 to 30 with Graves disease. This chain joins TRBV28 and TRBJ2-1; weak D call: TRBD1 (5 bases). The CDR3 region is CASSLSGFGNEQFF. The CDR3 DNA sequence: TGTGCCAGCAGTTTATCAGGGTTCGGGAATGAGCAGTTCTTC.